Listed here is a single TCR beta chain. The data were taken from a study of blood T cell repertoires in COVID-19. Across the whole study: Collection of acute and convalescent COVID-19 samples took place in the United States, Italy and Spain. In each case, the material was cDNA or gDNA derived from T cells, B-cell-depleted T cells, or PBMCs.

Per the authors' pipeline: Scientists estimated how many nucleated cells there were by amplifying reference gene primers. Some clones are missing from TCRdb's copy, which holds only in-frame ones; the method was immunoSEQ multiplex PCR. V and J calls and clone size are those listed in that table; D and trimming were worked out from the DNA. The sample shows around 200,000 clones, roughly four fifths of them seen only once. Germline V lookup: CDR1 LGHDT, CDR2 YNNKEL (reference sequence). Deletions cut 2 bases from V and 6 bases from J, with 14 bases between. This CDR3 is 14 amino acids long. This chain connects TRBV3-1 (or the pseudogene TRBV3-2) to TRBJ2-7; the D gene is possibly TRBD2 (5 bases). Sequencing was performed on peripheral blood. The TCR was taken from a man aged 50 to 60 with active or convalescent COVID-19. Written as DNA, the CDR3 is TGTGCCAGCAGCCAAATATTACGGGGAACCGAGCAGTACTTC. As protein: CASSQILRGTEQYF.